This T cell receptor beta chain derives from a study of T cells in Graves' hyperthyroidism and ophthalmopathy. Germline values: CDR1 KGHSH, CDR2 LQKENI. Trimming removed 3 bases at V and 4 bases at J, with 12 bases between. The CDR3 is 15 amino acids. Using RNA transcripts as the source, TCR beta CDR3 regions were amplified. The HTBI primer set was used in a first-round RT-PCR of the TCR CDR3. TCRdb analysed the multiplex PCR reads with MiXCR anew, one entry per CDR3 protein. The data contain 250,000 to 300,000 distinct CDR3 sequences, approximately 18% of them seen just once; the ten biggest clones take up under 45%.

The sequence came from a man aged 45-65 years with Graves' ophthalmopathy. The sequencing sample was made of blood. V and J are TRBV18 and TRBJ2-2, with no clear D. The CDR3 DNA reads TGTGCCAGCTCACCTACTCAGAAGGTCACCGGGGAGCTGTTTTTT. Amino acids: CASSPTQKVTGELFF.